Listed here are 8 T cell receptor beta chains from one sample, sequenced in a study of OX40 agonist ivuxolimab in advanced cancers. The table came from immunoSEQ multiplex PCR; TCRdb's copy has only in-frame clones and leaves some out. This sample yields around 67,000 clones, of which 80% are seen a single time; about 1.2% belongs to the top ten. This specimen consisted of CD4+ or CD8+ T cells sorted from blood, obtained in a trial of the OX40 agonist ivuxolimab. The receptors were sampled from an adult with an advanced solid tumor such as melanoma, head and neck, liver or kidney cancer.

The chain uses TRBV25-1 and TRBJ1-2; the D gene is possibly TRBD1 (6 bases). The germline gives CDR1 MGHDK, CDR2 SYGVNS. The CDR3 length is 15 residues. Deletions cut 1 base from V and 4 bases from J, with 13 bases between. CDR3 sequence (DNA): TGTGCCAGCAGTGAATTCAGGGGAGACCTCTATGGCTACACCTTC. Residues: CASSEFRGDLYGYTF.

The CDR3 DNA reads TGTGCCAGCTCACCACCATCTAGGAGCTCCTACGAGCAGTACTTC. It specifies CASSPPSRSSYEQYF. The chain combines TRBV18 with TRBJ2-7; no reliable D call. Germline values: CDR1 KGHSH, CDR2 LQKENI. Between the trimmed V and J ends, which lost 0 bases and 0 bases, there was a span of 9 bases. The CDR3 is 15 amino acids.

The CDR3 here is CASSLGAPNGNEQFF. CDR3 DNA sequence: TGTGCCAGCAGCTTAGGGGCCCCCAACGGCAATGAGCAGTTCTTC. V is TRBV7-8 and J is TRBJ2-1, with D uncertain. V was cut by 1 base and J by 6 bases, with 13 bases left in between. The CDR3 spans 15 residues. Germline CDR1 SGHVS, CDR2 FQNEAQ.

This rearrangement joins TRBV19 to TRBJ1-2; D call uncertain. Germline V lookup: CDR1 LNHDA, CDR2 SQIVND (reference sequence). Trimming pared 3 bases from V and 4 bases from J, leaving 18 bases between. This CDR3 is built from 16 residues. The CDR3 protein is CASSMDSGVRSYGYTF. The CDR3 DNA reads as TGTGCCAGTAGTATGGACTCTGGAGTACGGTCCTATGGCTACACCTTC.

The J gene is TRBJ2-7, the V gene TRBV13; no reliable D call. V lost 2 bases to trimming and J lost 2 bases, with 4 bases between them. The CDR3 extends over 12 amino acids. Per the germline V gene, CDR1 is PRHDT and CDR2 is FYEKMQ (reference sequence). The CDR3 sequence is CASSLPAYEQYF. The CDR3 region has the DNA TGTGCCAGCAGCTTACCGGCCTACGAGCAGTACTTC.

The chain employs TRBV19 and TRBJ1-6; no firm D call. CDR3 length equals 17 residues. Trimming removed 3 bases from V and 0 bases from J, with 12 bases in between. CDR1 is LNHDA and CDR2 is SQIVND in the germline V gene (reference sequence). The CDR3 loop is CASSMVLKSSYNSPLHF. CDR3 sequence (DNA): TGTGCCAGTAGTATGGTCCTCAAGAGCTCCTATAATTCACCCCTCCACTTT.

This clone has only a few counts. The DNA of the CDR3 is TGTGCCTGGAGCGGACAGAGATTTTATGGCTACACCTTC. Residues: CAWSGQRFYGYTF. This chain uses TRBV30 with TRBJ1-2, with a weak D call TRBD1 (6 bases). The CDR3 is 13 residues long. Per the germline V gene, CDR1 is GTSNPN and CDR2 is SVGIG (reference sequence). V lost 3 bases and J 5 bases, leaving 13 bases between the germline ends.

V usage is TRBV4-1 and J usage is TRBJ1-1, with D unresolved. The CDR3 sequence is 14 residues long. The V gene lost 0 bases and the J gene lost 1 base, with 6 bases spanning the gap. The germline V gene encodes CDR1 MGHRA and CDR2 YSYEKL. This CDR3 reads CASSQELGNTEAFF. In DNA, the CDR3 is TGCGCCAGCAGCCAAGAGTTGGGGAACACTGAAGCTTTCTTT.